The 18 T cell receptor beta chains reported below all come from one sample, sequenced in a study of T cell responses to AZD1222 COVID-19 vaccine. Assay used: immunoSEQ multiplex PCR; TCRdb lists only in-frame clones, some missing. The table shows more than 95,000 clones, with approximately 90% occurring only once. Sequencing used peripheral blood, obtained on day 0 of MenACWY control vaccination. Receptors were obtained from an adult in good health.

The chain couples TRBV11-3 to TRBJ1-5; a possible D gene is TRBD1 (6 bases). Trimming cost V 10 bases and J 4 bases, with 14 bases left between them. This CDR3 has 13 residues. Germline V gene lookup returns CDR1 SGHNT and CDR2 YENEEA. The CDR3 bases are TGTGCCATCAACCCCGGACAGAATCAGCCCCAGCATTTT. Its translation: CAINPGQNQPQHF.

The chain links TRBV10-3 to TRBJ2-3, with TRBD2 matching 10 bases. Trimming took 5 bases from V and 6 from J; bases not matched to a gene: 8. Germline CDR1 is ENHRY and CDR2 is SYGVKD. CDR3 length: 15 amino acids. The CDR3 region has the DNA TGTGCCATCAGTCCGAGCGGGAGGGCCGGGGATACGCAGTATTTT. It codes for CAISPSGRAGDTQYF.

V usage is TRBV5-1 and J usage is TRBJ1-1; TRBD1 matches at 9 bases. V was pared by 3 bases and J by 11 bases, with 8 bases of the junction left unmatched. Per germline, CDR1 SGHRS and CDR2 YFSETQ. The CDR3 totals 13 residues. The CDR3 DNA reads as TGCGCCAGCAGCTCAAGGGACAGGGAGGCCGCTTTCTTT. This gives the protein CASSSRDREAAFF.

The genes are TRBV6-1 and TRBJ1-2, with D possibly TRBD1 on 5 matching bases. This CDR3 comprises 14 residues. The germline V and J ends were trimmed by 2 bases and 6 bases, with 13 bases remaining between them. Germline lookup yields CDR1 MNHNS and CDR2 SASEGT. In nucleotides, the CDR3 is TGTGCCAGCAGTGAATTGGCAGGGAGGGATGGCTACACCTTC. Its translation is CASSELAGRDGYTF.

The CDR3 nucleotides are TGCGCCAGCAGTGAGTCATACGGCTACGAGCAGTACTTC. Amino acids: CASSESYGYEQYF. This sequence joins TRBV10-2 and TRBJ2-7; no clear D gene. Germline CDR1 WSHSY, CDR2 SAAADI. The CDR3 loop spans 13 amino acids. V was trimmed by 0 bases and J by 3 bases, leaving 6 bases between them.

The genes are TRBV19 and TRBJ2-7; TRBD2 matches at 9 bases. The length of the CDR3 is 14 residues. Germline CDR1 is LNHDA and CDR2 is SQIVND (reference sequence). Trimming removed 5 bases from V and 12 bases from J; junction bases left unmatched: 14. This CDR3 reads CASSGSGTSRTRYF. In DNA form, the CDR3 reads TGTGCCAGTAGTGGGTCCGGGACTAGCCGTACGCGGTACTTC.

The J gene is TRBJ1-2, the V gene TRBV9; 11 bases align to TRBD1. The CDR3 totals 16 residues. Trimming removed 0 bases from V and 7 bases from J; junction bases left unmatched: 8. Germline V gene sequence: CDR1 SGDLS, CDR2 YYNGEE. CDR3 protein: CASSVAGGQGASGYTF. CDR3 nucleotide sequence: TGTGCCAGCAGCGTAGCGGGCGGACAGGGGGCAAGTGGCTACACCTTC.

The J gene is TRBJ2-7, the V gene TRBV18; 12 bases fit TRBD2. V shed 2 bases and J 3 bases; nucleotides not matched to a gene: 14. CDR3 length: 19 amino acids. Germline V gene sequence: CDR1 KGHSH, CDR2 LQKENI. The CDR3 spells CASSPVGALAGGLDYEQYF. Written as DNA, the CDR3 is TGTGCCAGCTCACCAGTCGGTGCTCTAGCGGGAGGGCTTGACTACGAGCAGTACTTC.

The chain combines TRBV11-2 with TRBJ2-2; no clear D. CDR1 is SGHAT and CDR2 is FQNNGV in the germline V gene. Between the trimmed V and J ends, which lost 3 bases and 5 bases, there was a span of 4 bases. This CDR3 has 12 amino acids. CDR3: CASSLGTGELFF. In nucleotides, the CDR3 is TGTGCCAGCAGCTTGGGGACCGGGGAGCTGTTTTTT.

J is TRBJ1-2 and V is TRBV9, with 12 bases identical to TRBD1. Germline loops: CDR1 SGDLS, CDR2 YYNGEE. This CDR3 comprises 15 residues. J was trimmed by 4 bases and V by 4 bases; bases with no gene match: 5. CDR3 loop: CASSLGQGAPYGYTF. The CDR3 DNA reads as TGTGCCAGCAGCCTGGGACAGGGGGCTCCCTATGGCTACACCTTC.

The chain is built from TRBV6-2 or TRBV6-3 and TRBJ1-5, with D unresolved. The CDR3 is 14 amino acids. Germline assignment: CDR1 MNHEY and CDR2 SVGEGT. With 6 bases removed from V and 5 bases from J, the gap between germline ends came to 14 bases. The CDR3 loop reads CASSPASRYQPQHF. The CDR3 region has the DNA TGTGCCAGCAGCCCTGCGTCGAGGTATCAGCCCCAGCATTTT.

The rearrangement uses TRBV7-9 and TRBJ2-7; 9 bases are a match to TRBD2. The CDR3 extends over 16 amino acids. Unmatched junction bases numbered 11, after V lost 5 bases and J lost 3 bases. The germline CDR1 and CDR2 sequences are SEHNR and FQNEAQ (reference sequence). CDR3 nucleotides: TGTGCCAGCAGCCCCACGGAGACTAGCGGAAACTACGAGCAGTACTTC. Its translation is CASSPTETSGNYEQYF.

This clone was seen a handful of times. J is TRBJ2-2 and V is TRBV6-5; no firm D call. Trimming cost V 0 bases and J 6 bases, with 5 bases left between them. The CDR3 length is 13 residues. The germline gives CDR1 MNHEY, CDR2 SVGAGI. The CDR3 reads CASSYSTPGELFF. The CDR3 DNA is TGTGCCAGCAGTTACTCGACACCCGGGGAGCTGTTTTTT.

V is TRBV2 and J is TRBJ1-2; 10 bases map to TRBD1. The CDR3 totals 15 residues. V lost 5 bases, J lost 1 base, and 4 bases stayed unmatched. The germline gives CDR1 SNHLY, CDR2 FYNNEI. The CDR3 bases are TGTGCCAGCAGTAGGGGGACAGGGGATAACTATGGCTACACCTTC. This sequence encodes CASSRGTGDNYGYTF.

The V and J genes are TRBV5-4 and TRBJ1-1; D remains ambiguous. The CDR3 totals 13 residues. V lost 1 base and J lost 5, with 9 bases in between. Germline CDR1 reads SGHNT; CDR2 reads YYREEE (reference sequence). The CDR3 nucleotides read TGTGCCAGCAGCTTGTACGGGGATACTGAAGCTTTCTTT. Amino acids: CASSLYGDTEAFF.

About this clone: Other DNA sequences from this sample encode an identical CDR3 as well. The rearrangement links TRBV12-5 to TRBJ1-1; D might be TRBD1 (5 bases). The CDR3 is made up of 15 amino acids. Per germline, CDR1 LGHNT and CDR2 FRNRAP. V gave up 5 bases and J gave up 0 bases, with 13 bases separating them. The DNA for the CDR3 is TGTGCTAGTGGTCCCCCGAGGGGTCTGAACACTGAAGCTTTCTTT. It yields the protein CASGPPRGLNTEAFF. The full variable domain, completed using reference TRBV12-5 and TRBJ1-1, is DARVTQTPRHKVTEMGQEVTMRCQPILGHNTVFWYRQTMMQGLELLAYFRNRAPLDDSGMPKDRFSAEMPDATLATLKIQPSEPRDSAVYFCASGPPRGLNTEAFFGQGTRLTVV.

As DNA, the CDR3 is TGTGCCAGCAGCCTTCAGACAGGGCCTGAAGCTTTCTTT. This codes for CASSLQTGPEAFF. The rearrangement links TRBV3-1 (or the pseudogene TRBV3-2) to TRBJ1-1; 7 positions agree with TRBD1. The CDR3 sequence is 13 residues long. Germline loops: CDR1 LGHDT, CDR2 YNNKEL (reference sequence). The trim removed 4 bases at V and 6 bases at J, leaving 5 bases unmatched.

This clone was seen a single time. This CDR3 reads CASTPKYGTNEQFF. The CDR3 DNA reads as TGTGCCAGCACCCCAAAGTACGGGACCAATGAGCAGTTCTTC. The gene calls are TRBV25-1 and TRBJ2-1; the D call may be TRBD1 or TRBD2 (5 bases each). Trimming removed 7 bases from V and 6 bases from J, with 16 bases in between. Germline loops: CDR1 MGHDK, CDR2 SYGVNS. The CDR3 is made up of 14 amino acids.